The 32 T cell receptor beta chains reported below all come from one sample, sequenced in a study of beta chain features in type 1 diabetes. Findings and caveats of the study: Type 1 diabetes patients had TCRB CDR3s that were shorter (moderately but significantly so) in all four CD4+ subsets.

Every bit of the isolated RNA underwent reverse transcription, so sequencing read expressed TCRB transcripts. Generated by immunoSEQ multiplex PCR, the TCRdb table keeps only in-frame clones and is missing some. This table has over 120,000 clones, roughly an eighth appearing once. Antigens for these TCRs are unknown. The sample taken for sequencing was central memory CD4+ T cells from blood. The source is a man between 18 and 29 years old with type 1 diabetes.

The CDR3 protein is CASKTDYYSNQPQHF. The CDR3, as DNA: TGTGCCAGCAAGACAGACTATTATAGCAATCAGCCCCAGCATTTT. The chain combines TRBV6-6 with TRBJ1-5; a weak D match, TRBD1 (5 bases). The CDR3 is 15 residues long. CDR1 and CDR2 (germline): MNHNY, SVGAGI (reference sequence). The ends were cut back, 7 bases at V and 0 bases at J, with 13 bases in the middle.

This clone was seen more than once but under ten times. The chain has TRBV19 and TRBJ2-1; unclear D gene. V lost 6 bases, J lost 7 bases, and 16 bases lay in between. CDR1 is LNHDA, CDR2 SQIVND, per germline (reference sequence). This CDR3 has 14 residues. The CDR3 DNA reads TGTGCCAGTAGCGTGCCCCAGGCTAGAAATGAGCAGTTCTTC. Encoded protein: CASSVPQARNEQFF. The full variable domain, with the rest looked up from reference TRBV19 and TRBJ2-1, is DGGITQSPKYLFRKEGQNVTLSCEQNLNHDAMYWYRQDPGQGLRLIYYSQIVNDFQKGDIAEGYSVSREKKESFPLTVTSAQKNPTAFYLCASSVPQARNEQFFGPGTRLTVL.

The chain couples TRBV29-1 to TRBJ2-7; no clear D. Germline V gene lookup returns CDR1 SQVTM and CDR2 ANQGSEA. Trimming shortened V by 4 bases and J by 4 bases, and 8 bases separated the two germline ends. This CDR3 has 11 residues. The CDR3: CSVVTAYEQYF. The CDR3 DNA reads as TGCAGCGTTGTAACGGCATACGAGCAGTACTTC.

This clone has just a few counts. The chain employs TRBV25-1 and TRBJ1-1; no definite D call. Trimming took 6 bases from V and 7 from J, leaving 9 bases between them. This CDR3 comprises 11 residues. CDR1 and CDR2 (germline): MGHDK, SYGVNS. The CDR3 sequence is CASRRGDEAFF. In DNA, the CDR3 is TGTGCCAGCAGGAGAGGCGATGAAGCTTTCTTT.

The chain joins TRBV11-3 to TRBJ2-1, with unresolved D. The germline V gene encodes CDR1 SGHNT and CDR2 YENEEA. CDR3 length equals 14 residues. V was cut by 8 bases and J by 0 bases, with 11 bases left in between. In nucleotides, the CDR3 is TGTGCCAGCCAAGGAATCAGCTCCTACAATGAGCAGTTCTTC. It encodes CASQGISSYNEQFF.

This clone was observed a handful of times. The chain uses TRBV11-3 and TRBJ2-1, with D perhaps TRBD2 (5 bases). The V gene's germline CDR1 is SGHNT and CDR2 YENEEA. The length of the CDR3 is 17 residues. The V and J ends lost 0 bases and 3 bases respectively, with 15 bases between them. DNA of the CDR3: TGTGCCAGCAGCTTAGATCCCCCGGGGAGAAACTACAATGAGCAGTTCTTC. This gives the protein CASSLDPPGRNYNEQFF.

This clone was found a few times. The chain uses TRBV14 and TRBJ1-1; no firm D call. The CDR3 runs to 13 residues. Trimming pared 7 bases from V and 0 bases from J, leaving 9 bases between. CDR1 SGHDN and CDR2 FVKESK come from the germline V gene. DNA of the CDR3: TGTGCCAGCACCCGGCTCGTGAACACTGAAGCTTTCTTT. Translated, it gives CASTRLVNTEAFF.

This clone was detected a few times. The chain links TRBV10-3 to TRBJ2-5; TRBD1 or TRBD2 may be the D gene (5 bases each). The germline V gene has CDR1 ENHRY and CDR2 SYGVKD. The CDR3 is 15 amino acids. Trimming cost V 2 bases and J 4 bases, with 14 bases left between them. CDR3 coding DNA: TGTGCCATCAGTGAGCCGGGACCCGGCAGAGAGACCCAGTACTTC. It translates to CAISEPGPGRETQYF.

This clone was recorded a few times. This chain uses TRBV6-5 with TRBJ2-5; maybe TRBD1 (5 bases). From germline, CDR1 is MNHEY and CDR2 SVGAGI. The V end lost 6 bases, the J end lost 4 bases, and 15 bases lay between the germline ends. This CDR3 has 14 residues. The CDR3 spells CASRAQGGRETQYF. The DNA of the CDR3 is TGTGCCAGCAGGGCGCAGGGTGGGCGAGAGACCCAGTACTTC.

This clone was picked up a small number of times. The gene calls are TRBV5-6 and TRBJ1-2; weak D call: TRBD1 (5 bases). The germline CDR1 and CDR2 sequences are SGHDT and YYEEEE. This CDR3 contains 13 residues. The ends were cut back, 2 bases at V and 3 bases at J, with 8 bases in the middle. The CDR3: CASSLKGDYGYTF. CDR3 DNA: TGTGCCAGCAGCTTAAAAGGGGACTATGGCTACACCTTC.

This clone was recorded a few times. The V and J genes are TRBV4-2 and TRBJ2-5; tentatively, D is TRBD1 (5 bases). Trimming took off 0 bases at V and 1 base at J, with 9 bases between the two ends. This CDR3 comprises 15 residues. The germline CDR1 and CDR2 sequences are LGHNA and YNFKEQ. This chain's CDR3 is CASSQDWGSQETQYF. The CDR3 DNA reads TGTGCCAGCAGCCAAGATTGGGGCAGCCAAGAGACCCAGTACTTC.

V is TRBV6-5 and J is TRBJ2-1; unclear D gene. This CDR3 is 13 amino acids long. With 6 bases removed from V and 1 base from J, the gap between germline ends came to 7 bases. Germline assignment: CDR1 MNHEY and CDR2 SVGAGI. The CDR3 sequence: CASSSESYNEQFF. The CDR3 DNA reads TGTGCCAGCAGCTCCGAATCCTACAATGAGCAGTTCTTC.

In its sample, this clone was seen a few times. The V call is TRBV13, the J call TRBJ2-6; TRBD1 or TRBD2 may be the D gene (6 bases each). Germline lookup yields CDR1 PRHDT and CDR2 FYEKMQ (reference sequence). CDR3 size: 21 residues. The V end lost 4 bases, the J end lost 0 bases, and 25 bases lay between the germline ends. In DNA, the CDR3 is TGTGCCAGCAGCTCCCGTTTCCTATGGGGGGCTTTCACCTCTGGGGCCAACGTCCTGACTTTC. Its translation is CASSSRFLWGAFTSGANVLTF.

This clone was seen many times. V and J are TRBV30 and TRBJ1-2, with D possibly TRBD1 on 5 matching bases. CDR3 length equals 13 residues. The V end was cut by 7 bases, the J end by 4 bases, with 16 bases between. The V gene's germline CDR1 is GTSNPN and CDR2 SVGIG (reference sequence). CDR3 nucleotide sequence: TGTGCCTTGGGGGGAATTTCAGCCTATGGCTACACCTTC. This gives the protein CALGGISAYGYTF.

A few counts support this clone. This sample includes further DNA sequences coding for the same CDR3. The chain has TRBV5-1 and TRBJ2-5; 9 nucleotides line up with TRBD1. CDR1 is SGHRS and CDR2 is YFSETQ in the germline V gene. There are 14 residues in the CDR3. The V and J ends lost 4 bases and 1 base, in that order; junction bases with no gene match: 2. CDR3: CASSRTGVQETQYF. For the CDR3, the DNA is TGCGCCAGCAGCCGGACAGGGGTCCAAGAGACCCAGTACTTC.

This clone has more than one count but fewer than ten. The chain joins TRBV2 to TRBJ1-6; the D gene is possibly TRBD1 (5 bases). Germline CDR1 is SNHLY and CDR2 is FYNNEI. With 8 bases removed from V and 10 bases from J, the gap between germline ends came to 12 bases. CDR3 length: 12 amino acids. The CDR3 reads CASPLPGSPLHF. The CDR3 nucleotides are TGTGCCAGCCCTCTGCCAGGGTCACCCCTCCACTTT.

A few counts support this clone. The chain links TRBV7-9 to TRBJ2-2; possible D gene TRBD2, 5 bases. Germline assignment: CDR1 SEHNR and CDR2 FQNEAQ (reference sequence). There are 14 residues in the CDR3. The V end was cut by 1 base, the J end by 7 bases, with 10 bases between. The CDR3 is CASSLEAGVGELFF. CDR3 in DNA: TGTGCCAGCAGCTTAGAGGCCGGGGTCGGGGAGCTGTTTTTT.

The chain joins TRBV6-6 to TRBJ2-2, with 9 bases aligning to TRBD1. The V segment lost 6 bases and the J segment 5 bases; nucleotides outside the gene matches: 7. The CDR3 covers 15 residues. Germline lookup yields CDR1 MNHNY and CDR2 SVGAGI (reference sequence). The CDR3 nucleotides read TGTGCCAGCAGCCCCGGGACAGGGTTTACCGGGGAGCTGTTTTTT. This codes for CASSPGTGFTGELFF.

CDR3 sequence: CAWSVVSRGEQYF. The DNA of the CDR3 is TGTGCCTGGAGTGTAGTTAGTAGGGGCGAGCAGTACTTC. This chain uses TRBV30 with TRBJ2-7, with D perhaps matching TRBD1 (5 bases). Germline V lookup: CDR1 GTSNPN, CDR2 SVGIG (reference sequence). There are 13 residues in the CDR3. V was trimmed by 0 bases and J by 6 bases, leaving 12 bases between them.

The table lists this clone with a few counts. The chain carries TRBV7-9 and TRBJ2-5; D gene uncertain. CDR1 and CDR2 from the germline V gene are SEHNR and FQNEAQ (reference sequence). The ends were cut back, 2 bases at V and 3 bases at J, with 13 bases in the middle. The CDR3 consists of 15 residues. DNA of the CDR3: TGTGCCAGCAGCTTAAATTCGGGCGTAGAAGAGACCCAGTACTTC. Translating it yields CASSLNSGVEETQYF.

The count of this clone is one. This chain links TRBV7-9 with TRBJ1-2, with unresolved D. This CDR3 has 13 residues. V was cut by 1 base and J by 7 bases, with 10 bases left in between. The germline CDR1 and CDR2 sequences are SEHNR and FQNEAQ (reference sequence). The DNA of the CDR3 is TGTGCCAGCAGCTTAGTACAGTTTAGTGGCTACACCTTC. It translates to CASSLVQFSGYTF. The variable domain in full, completed from reference TRBV7-9 and TRBJ1-2, reads DTGVSQNPRHKITKRGQNVTFRCDPISEHNRLYWYRQTLGQGPEFLTYFQNEAQLEKSRLLSDRFSAERPKGSFSTLEIQRTEQGDSAMYLCASSLVQFSGYTFGSGTRLTVV.

V gene TRBV2 combines with J gene TRBJ2-2; D may match TRBD1 or TRBD2 (6 bases each). The CDR3 is 15 amino acids. V lost 7 bases and J lost 4, with 16 bases in between. In germline, CDR1 is SNHLY, CDR2 FYNNEI. The CDR3 reads CASIRTGGSTGELFF. CDR3 bases: TGTGCCAGCATCCGTACCGGGGGCTCCACCGGGGAGCTGTTTTTT.

The rearrangement links TRBV10-2 to TRBJ2-3, with D unresolved. The V gene's germline CDR1 is WSHSY and CDR2 SAAADI. The CDR3 is made up of 13 amino acids. V lost 3 bases, J lost 6 bases, and 10 bases lay in between. In DNA form, the CDR3 reads TGCGCCAGCAGTGACCCAGGAGTGGATACGCAGTATTTT. The encoded protein is CASSDPGVDTQYF.

This clone came up a few times. The sample holds other DNA sequences that translate to the same CDR3. V and J are TRBV9 and TRBJ2-7; TRBD1 aligns across 10 bases. The J segment lost 6 bases and the V segment lost 0 bases, leaving 12 bases of the junction unmatched. The CDR3 is made up of 17 amino acids. Germline V gene lookup returns CDR1 SGDLS and CDR2 YYNGEE. The CDR3 protein is CASSVGLLEGQGREQYF. The CDR3 DNA reads as TGTGCCAGCAGCGTAGGTCTGCTTGAGGGACAGGGGCGCGAGCAGTACTTC.

This clone was observed a few times. At the DNA level, this CDR3 is encoded by other sequences in the same sample as well. V and J are TRBV9 and TRBJ1-1; D ambiguous. V was pared by 5 bases and J by 3 bases, with 11 bases between. CDR1 SGDLS and CDR2 YYNGEE come from the germline V gene. This CDR3 has 13 amino acids. CDR3 residues: CASSVDRYTEAFF. CDR3 in DNA: TGTGCCAGCAGTGTGGACCGATACACTGAAGCTTTCTTT.

DNA of the CDR3: TGCGCCAGCAGCTTGGCCCAGGGGACAGATACGCAGTATTTT. This gives the protein CASSLAQGTDTQYF. This chain uses TRBV5-1 with TRBJ2-3; D may be TRBD1 (6 bases). This CDR3 spans 14 amino acids. Germline assignment: CDR1 SGHRS and CDR2 YFSETQ. The V end was cut by 0 bases, the J end by 3 bases, with 8 bases between.

The chain has TRBV19 and TRBJ1-5; D gene ambiguous. Germline CDR1 reads LNHDA; CDR2 reads SQIVND (reference sequence). With 4 bases removed from V and 3 bases from J, the gap between germline ends came to 13 bases. The CDR3 has 15 residues. The CDR3 sequence: CASSKLLSSNQPQHF. The CDR3 DNA is TGTGCCAGTAGTAAGCTCTTGAGTTCCAATCAGCCCCAGCATTTT.

This clone has a handful of counts. The gene calls are TRBV18 and TRBJ1-1; no clear D. The CDR3 has 16 residues. The V end lost 4 bases, the J end lost 1 base, and 16 bases lay between the germline ends. Germline V CDR1 and CDR2: KGHSH, LQKENI. The CDR3 here is CASSLTAGMGNTEAFF. The CDR3 coding sequence is TGTGCCAGCTCACTGACCGCGGGCATGGGGAACACTGAAGCTTTCTTT.

V and J are TRBV11-2 and TRBJ2-3, with D unclear. V lost 1 base and J 5 bases, leaving 7 bases between the germline ends. In germline, CDR1 is SGHAT, CDR2 FQNNGV. This CDR3 is built from 13 residues. The CDR3 spells CASSLVYGDTQYF. CDR3 coding DNA: TGTGCCAGCAGCTTAGTGTACGGAGATACGCAGTATTTT.

The V and J genes are TRBV4-1 and TRBJ1-3; D call uncertain. Trimming pared 8 bases from V and 2 bases from J, leaving 16 bases between. The length of the CDR3 is 15 residues. Germline V gene sequence: CDR1 MGHRA, CDR2 YSYEKL. The CDR3 DNA follows: TGCGCCAGCCGCGCATACTATGGGCCTGGAAACACCATATATTTT. Protein: CASRAYYGPGNTIYF.

The chain carries TRBV30 and TRBJ2-1; tentatively, D is TRBD1 or TRBD2 (5 bases each). The CDR3 has 13 amino acids. Between the trimmed V and J ends, which lost 4 bases and 6 bases, there was a span of 13 bases. The germline CDR1 and CDR2 sequences are GTSNPN and SVGIG (reference sequence). The CDR3 DNA reads as TGTGCCTGGAATAAGAGGGGTGTCAATGAGCAGTTCTTC. It is translated as CAWNKRGVNEQFF.

The chain combines TRBV2 with TRBJ1-2, with 8 bases lining up with TRBD1. Germline V gene data show CDR1 as SNHLY and CDR2 as FYNNEI. The CDR3 has 14 amino acids. With 1 base clipped from V and 7 bases from J, the junction kept 5 bases outside the gene matches. The CDR3 bases are TGTGCCAGCAGTGAAGATACAGGGGGTCGTGGCTACACCTTC. This sequence encodes CASSEDTGGRGYTF.